A selection of T cell receptor beta chains follows, all from one sample in a study of T cells in Graves' hyperthyroidism and ophthalmopathy. A single record per CDR3 protein comes from TCRdb applying MiXCR to the multiplex PCR reads. The sample holds 350,000 to 400,000 distinct CDR3 sequences; about 15% are singletons and the top ten take 32%. Sequences were obtained from blood. Receptors originate from a woman aged 25 to 39 with Graves' hyperthyroidism. Both conserved end residues are part of each CDR3. Each record gives: V gene, J gene, clone size, CDR3 protein. Some rows mark clone size as missing; the rest say once, few, many or name a class of expanded clone.

TRBV28	TRBJ1-3	many	CASSFVGTGNTIYF
TRBV6-1	TRBJ2-5	-	CASTRRFTETQYF
TRBV6-1	TRBJ2-3	many	CASSRESSGPFTDTQYF
TRBV27	TRBJ1-1	many	CASSLSGEGMNTEAFF
TRBV7-9	TRBJ1-3	few	CASRPHTDSSGNTIYF
TRBV15	TRBJ2-1	many	CATSGTSGLSYNEQFF
TRBV5-5	TRBJ2-2	-	CASSLPGQGAPGELFF
TRBV2	TRBJ1-6	many	CASSSGTGFNSPLHF
TRBV30	TRBJ1-6	-	CASRQELNSPLHF
TRBV12-5	TRBJ2-4	-	CASGSTPSGGDKNIQYF
TRBV5-1	TRBJ2-7	many	CASSPTTGRDREQYF
TRBV15	TRBJ2-1	-	CATSREQDSYNEQFF
TRBV4-1	TRBJ2-5	few	CASSQLTGRETQYF
TRBV19	TRBJ1-2	-	CATFRGIYGYTF
TRBV20-1	TRBJ2-5	many	CSANGQEARETQYF
TRBV28	TRBJ2-7	many	CASSLPGLISYEQYF
TRBV3-1	TRBJ2-5	-	CASSLNGVEGETQYF
TRBV2	TRBJ1-1	many	CASSPDISTEAFF
TRBV30	TRBJ1-1	many	CAWSPGGFTEAFF
TRBV28	TRBJ2-1	many	CASRESGTRSDPYDNEQFF
TRBV11-1	TRBJ2-1	many	CASSLQRDYNEQFF
TRBV7-2	TRBJ2-6	-	CASSLARESGANVLTF
TRBV20-1	TRBJ2-1	many	CSVSTSFDEQFF
TRBV6-5	TRBJ1-5	few	CASSYGGDRITQPQHF
TRBV20-1	TRBJ2-1	many	CSARDPTSGIINEQFF
TRBV28	TRBJ2-7	many	CASSSREGSEQYF
TRBV28	TRBJ1-4	-	CASSGQGANEKLFF
TRBV9	TRBJ2-7	-	CASSPRPWDYEQYF
TRBV20-1	TRBJ2-5	many	CSARSQQETQYF
TRBV7-2	TRBJ2-1	many	CASSSSDLLPDNEQFF
TRBV5-1	TRBJ2-7	-	CASSPPGQGVGEQYF
TRBV20-1	TRBJ1-3	many	CSARDRLGNTIYF
TRBV30	TRBJ2-7	many	CAWSVGGFQQYF
TRBV3-1	TRBJ1-1	many	CASSQGIHGANTEAFF
TRBV20-1	TRBJ2-3	many	CSEQGSTDTQYF
TRBV7-8	TRBJ2-4	few	CASSLIRATKNIQYF
TRBV10-3	TRBJ1-2	few	CAISAQGDGYTF
TRBV3-1	TRBJ1-1	many	CASSPDSNTEAFF
TRBV15	TRBJ1-4	few	CATSRPTPSTNEKLFF
TRBV19	TRBJ2-1	-	CASRPAGTSGFRSYNEQFF
TRBV6-1	TRBJ1-1	few	CASSEQGTGGMNTEAFF